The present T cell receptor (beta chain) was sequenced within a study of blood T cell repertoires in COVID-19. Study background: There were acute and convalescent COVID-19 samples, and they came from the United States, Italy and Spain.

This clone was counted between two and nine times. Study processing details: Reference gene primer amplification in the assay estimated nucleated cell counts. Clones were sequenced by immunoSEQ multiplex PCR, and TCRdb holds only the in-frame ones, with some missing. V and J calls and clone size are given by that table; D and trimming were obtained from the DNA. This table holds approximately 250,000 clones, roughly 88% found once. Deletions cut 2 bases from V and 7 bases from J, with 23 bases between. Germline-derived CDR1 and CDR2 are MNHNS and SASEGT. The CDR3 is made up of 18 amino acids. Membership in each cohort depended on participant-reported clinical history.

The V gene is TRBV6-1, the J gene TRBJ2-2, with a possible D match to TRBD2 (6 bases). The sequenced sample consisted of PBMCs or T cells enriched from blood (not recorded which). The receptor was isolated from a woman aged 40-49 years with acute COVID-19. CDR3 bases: TGTGCCAGCAGTGAAACCCCCGGGACTGGCTGGTCCATCGGGGAGCTGTTTTTT. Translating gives CASSETPGTGWSIGELFF.